Listed below are T cell receptor beta chains from one sample, sequenced in a study of post-analysis software for immune sequencing data. MiXCR was run by TCRdb on the PCR reads, yielding one entry per CDR3 protein. The sample includes 750,000 to 950,000 distinct CDR3 sequences, about 45% of them seen just once. The sequencing input was blood. These receptors were obtained from a girl aged 10 to 17 with multiple sclerosis. CDR3s include the opening cysteine and the closing phenylalanine or tryptophan. D genes are given only for firm matches. Rows may omit the clone size; those that give it use once, few, many or a size class.

V,size,J,D,DNA,CDR3
TRBV4-1,NA,TRBJ2-7,NA,TGCGCCAGCAGCCAACCCGACATCTCCTACGAGCAGTACTTC,CASSQPDISYEQYF
TRBV5-1,NA,TRBJ1-1,NA,TGCGCCAGCAGCTTGGGGGGGGGCGTTGAAGCTTTCTTT,CASSLGGGVEAFF
TRBV7-8,NA,TRBJ2-5,NA,TGTGCCAGCAGCTTAGGGGGAGGTAACCAAGAGACCCAGTACTTC,CASSLGGGNQETQYF
TRBV4-2,NA,TRBJ2-7,NA,TGTGCCAGCAGCCTAGCCTTAACCTACGAGCAGTACTTC,CASSLALTYEQYF
TRBV6-5,NA,TRBJ2-1,TRBD2,TGTGCCAGCAGTTACTCTTACGGGAGGGACGCAAACAATGAGCAGTTCTTC,CASSYSYGRDANNEQFF
TRBV12-3/TRBV12-4,NA,TRBJ2-4,NA,TGTGCCAGCAGCCTCCCAAGCGGTGGGGTAAACATTCAGTACTTC,CASSLPSGGVNIQYF
TRBV5-1,NA,TRBJ2-1,TRBD1,TGCGCCAGCAGCTTAACCGGGACAGCAGACAATGAGCAGTTCTTC,CASSLTGTADNEQFF
TRBV6-6,few,TRBJ2-1,TRBD1,TGTGCCAGCAGTGCCCCCGGGACAGGATCCAATGAGCAGTTCTTC,CASSAPGTGSNEQFF
TRBV7-2,few,TRBJ2-5,TRBD2,TGTGCCAGCAGCTTCGGACTAGCGGGAGAGGAGACCCAGTACTTC,CASSFGLAGEETQYF
TRBV2,few,TRBJ2-5,TRBD2,TGTGCTAGCGAGACCCGGACTAGCGGAGAAGAGACCCAGTACTTC,CASETRTSGEETQYF
TRBV29-1,once,TRBJ2-3,TRBD1,TGCAGCGTCCTGGGACAGGGGAGGCCAGATACGCAGTATTTT,CSVLGQGRPDTQYF
TRBV10-3,few,TRBJ2-1,TRBD2,TGTGCCGTCGGGACTAGCTCCTACAATGAGCAGTTCTTC,CAVGTSSYNEQFF
TRBV20-1,NA,TRBJ2-7,NA,TGCAGTGCTAGAGATGCGGTCGAGCAGTACTTC,CSARDAVEQYF
TRBV20-1,few,TRBJ1-2,NA,TGCAGTGCTAGACAGGTTAACTATGGCTACACCTTC,CSARQVNYGYTF
TRBV7-2,NA,TRBJ1-5,NA,TGTGCCAGCAGCTTAAGGGGCGGGAGTTATCAGCCCCAGCATTTT,CASSLRGGSYQPQHF
TRBV7-9,NA,TRBJ2-3,NA,TGTGCCAGCAGCTCTCCCCCAGGGGGGTCAAGCACAGATACGCAGTATTTT,CASSSPPGGSSTDTQYF
TRBV3-1,NA,TRBJ1-2,NA,TGTGCCAGCAGCTTTTCGCCGGGTCAATCCTATGGCTACACCTTC,CASSFSPGQSYGYTF
TRBV12-3/TRBV12-4,many,TRBJ2-1,TRBD2,TGTGCCAGCAGTCCTCGACTAGCGGGAGGCTACAATGAGCAGTTCTTC,CASSPRLAGGYNEQFF
TRBV27,many,TRBJ1-2,TRBD1,TGTGCCAGCAGGGGACAGGGGAACTATGGCTACACCTTC,CASRGQGNYGYTF
TRBV9,NA,TRBJ1-2,NA,TGTGCCAGCAGCGTAGGTGGAGGGGCCTATGGCTACACCTTC,CASSVGGGAYGYTF
TRBV7-8,NA,TRBJ2-5,NA,TGTGCCAGCAGCTTGGTCCTACGGGAGACCCAGTACTTC,CASSLVLRETQYF
TRBV27,NA,TRBJ1-2,TRBD1,TGTGCCAGCAGTCCTACAGGGGGCTACTATGGCTACACCTTC,CASSPTGGYYGYTF
TRBV7-9,NA,TRBJ2-7,NA,TGTGCCAGCAGCTTATTCGCGGGCTACGAGCAGTACTTC,CASSLFAGYEQYF
TRBV6-6,NA,TRBJ2-2,TRBD2,TGTGCCAGCAGTGTGGGACTAGTAACCGGGGAGCTGTTTTTT,CASSVGLVTGELFF
TRBV24-1,NA,TRBJ2-1,NA,TGTGCCACCAGTGACCCTGGAGGAGACCACAATGAGCAGTTCTTC,CATSDPGGDHNEQFF
TRBV7-2,NA,TRBJ2-3,TRBD1,TGTGCCATCCGGGACAGGGGCACGGATACGCAGTATTTT,CAIRDRGTDTQYF
TRBV7-2,NA,TRBJ2-5,TRBD1,TGTGCCAGCAGCTTAGGGACAGGGGCAGAGACCCAGTACTTC,CASSLGTGAETQYF
TRBV15,NA,TRBJ1-5,TRBD1,TGTGCCACCAGCCAAGACAGGGTCGGGCAGCCCCAGCATTTT,CATSQDRVGQPQHF
TRBV9,NA,TRBJ2-5,NA,TGTGCCAGCAGCGTACTAGCCCCACCTCAAGAGACCCAGTACTTC,CASSVLAPPQETQYF
TRBV29-1,many,TRBJ1-2,TRBD1,TGCAGCGTTGATCCTGGGACAGGCGGGGGTTATGGCTACACCTTC,CSVDPGTGGGYGYTF
TRBV28,NA,TRBJ2-7,NA,TGTGCCAGCAGTGTTCCAGGGATCTCCGATGCCTACGAGCAGTACTTC,CASSVPGISDAYEQYF
TRBV28,few,TRBJ2-5,TRBD2,TGTGCCACCAAAGGGGTAGCGGGAATCGAGACCCAGTACTTC,CATKGVAGIETQYF
TRBV6-2/TRBV6-3,NA,TRBJ2-7,NA,TGTGCCAGCAGTTTGATGGCCGAGCAGTACTTC,CASSLMAEQYF
TRBV14,NA,TRBJ2-4,NA,TGTGCCAGCAGCCAAGCTGCAGGGGGGCAGTACTTC,CASSQAAGGQYF
TRBV7-2,once,TRBJ2-7,NA,TGTGCCAGCAGCCCACGTCTAGTCTCCGGGCACGAGCAGTACTTC,CASSPRLVSGHEQYF
TRBV7-2,few,TRBJ2-1,TRBD2,TGTGCCAGCAGTAAGGGACTAGCCTACAATGAGCAGTTCTTC,CASSKGLAYNEQFF
TRBV11-2,few,TRBJ2-7,NA,TGTGCCAGCAGCTCCCCGGGATTCTACGAGCAGTACTTC,CASSSPGFYEQYF
TRBV12-3/TRBV12-4,NA,TRBJ1-2,TRBD1,TGTGCCAGCAGGGACCAGACAGGGACAGGCTACACCTTC,CASRDQTGTGYTF
TRBV5-4,few,TRBJ1-1,NA,TGTGCCAGCAGGTGGGGGGACATGAACACTGAAGCTTTCTTT,CASRWGDMNTEAFF
TRBV5-6,NA,TRBJ2-4,NA,TGTGCCAGCAGTTCCAAAAACATTCAGTACTTC,CASSSKNIQYF
TRBV12-3/TRBV12-4,NA,TRBJ2-7,NA,TGTGCCAGCAGCTCCGGACGCGGCCCCAACGAGCAGTACTTC,CASSSGRGPNEQYF
TRBV6-5,NA,TRBJ2-3,NA,TGTGCCAGCAGTTACTCAGTGACAGCTAGCACAGATACGCAGTATTTT,CASSYSVTASTDTQYF
TRBV5-5,NA,TRBJ2-3,NA,TGTGCCAGCAGTCTGGCAGGGAATCCCTACGAGCAGTACTTT,CASSLAGNPYEQYF
TRBV12-3/TRBV12-4,NA,TRBJ2-6,NA,TGTGCCAGCAGCTCTAGGAACGGGGCCAACGTCCTGACTTTC,CASSSRNGANVLTF
TRBV7-2,many,TRBJ2-7,NA,TGTGCCAGCAGCTTTTCCGGGACTGGTTCCTACGAGCAGTACTTC,CASSFSGTGSYEQYF
TRBV20-1,NA,TRBJ2-2,NA,TGCAGTGCCTCAGGGTGGGAGCGCGGAACCGGGGAGCTGTTTTTT,CSASGWERGTGELFF
TRBV27,NA,TRBJ2-3,NA,TGTGCCAGCAGTTTATCGGCTACACTGCCTCCAGATACGCAGTATTTT,CASSLSATLPPDTQYF
TRBV5-4,NA,TRBJ2-1,NA,TGTGCCAGCAGCAAGGACTTAAACAATGAGCAGTTCTTC,CASSKDLNNEQFF
TRBV5-1,NA,TRBJ2-7,TRBD1,TGCGCCAGCAGCGGCCCCAGGACAGGGCAGCAACCCTACGAGCAGTACTTC,CASSGPRTGQQPYEQYF
TRBV29-1,NA,TRBJ2-5,NA,TGCAGCGTTGGTAATCCATTCGAGTACTTC,CSVGNPFEYF